The 28 T cell receptor beta chains reported below all come from one sample, sequenced in a study of PD-1 blockade in classical Hodgkin lymphoma. Every patient was affected by relapse after autologous stem cell transplantation, while exposure to brentuximab vedotin was not uniform. Data came from immunoSEQ multiplex PCR; TCRdb stores just in-frame clones and leaves some out. The table has approximately 4,300 clones, roughly 67% seen once. The sample consisted of peripheral blood mononuclear cells (PBMCs), taken at baseline. These receptors were taken from a human donor with classical Hodgkin lymphoma.

In this sample, this clone is medium-sized. V gene TRBV7-6 combines with J gene TRBJ2-7; the match to TRBD2 covers 9 bases. CDR1 and CDR2 from the germline V gene are SGHVS and FNYEAQ. The CDR3 covers 14 residues. V was clipped by 5 bases and J by 4 bases; unmatched bases: 6. CDR3 region: CASSLSGSGYEQYF. The CDR3 DNA reads TGTGCCAGCAGCCTTAGCGGGAGCGGTTACGAGCAGTACTTC.

This clone was seen more than once but under ten times. The chain is built from TRBV9 and TRBJ1-2; the D gene is possibly TRBD1 (6 bases). V lost 0 bases to trimming and J lost 2 bases, with 17 bases between them. Germline CDR1 and CDR2: SGDLS and YYNGEE. The CDR3 runs to 17 residues. The CDR3, as DNA: TGTGCCAGCAGCGTAGCGTCAGGGGATGTACCGAACTATGGCTACACCTTC. This encodes CASSVASGDVPNYGYTF.

The gene calls are TRBV4-2 and TRBJ2-6; D gene ambiguous. V dropped 1 base and J dropped 3 bases, with 4 bases sitting between them. The CDR3 covers 14 residues. CDR1 LGHNA and CDR2 YNFKEQ come from the germline V gene. Written as DNA, the CDR3 is TGTGCCAGCAGCCAAGGAGGTGGGGCCAACGTCCTGACTTTC. This gives the protein CASSQGGGANVLTF.

The V and J genes are TRBV4-1 and TRBJ1-1, with D maybe TRBD1 (5 bases). CDR3 length equals 14 residues. Germline values: CDR1 MGHRA, CDR2 YSYEKL. Trimming took off 6 bases at V and 6 bases at J, with 17 bases between the two ends. The CDR3 spells CASSARVAQPEAFF. The CDR3 coding sequence is TGCGCCAGCAGTGCCAGGGTCGCCCAGCCTGAAGCTTTCTTT.

The chain has TRBV4-1 and TRBJ2-5; TRBD2 is a possible D gene (6 bases). The germline V gene encodes CDR1 MGHRA and CDR2 YSYEKL. The CDR3 loop spans 14 amino acids. V was pared by 0 bases and J by 5 bases, with 10 bases between. The DNA for the CDR3 is TGCGCCAGCAGCCAAGAGGCGGGGAGGGAGACCCAGTACTTC. Translation: CASSQEAGRETQYF.

This clone was counted between two and nine times. Here the CDR3 reads CASSQGRGTGSDTQYF. In DNA form, the CDR3 reads TGTGCCAGCAGCCAAGGGCGCGGGACAGGGTCAGATACGCAGTATTTT. This sequence joins TRBV4-2 and TRBJ2-3; 9 bases map to TRBD1. Germline V gives CDR1 LGHNA, CDR2 YNFKEQ. The CDR3 totals 16 residues. The ends lost 1 base at V and 4 bases at J; junction bases unmatched: 6.

This clone showed up just a few times. The gene calls are TRBV27 and TRBJ2-1, with 9 positions matching TRBD2. Germline CDR1 and CDR2: MNHEY and SMNVEV (reference sequence). Losses at the gene ends were 3 bases for V and 9 bases for J; bases not matched to a gene: 9. The CDR3 extends over 15 amino acids. The CDR3 reads CASSLVVAGEFEQFF. For the CDR3, the DNA is TGTGCCAGCAGTTTGGTAGTAGCGGGGGAATTTGAGCAGTTCTTC.

This clone occurred once. This chain connects TRBV28 to TRBJ2-7; a weak D match, TRBD1 (6 bases). V was cut by 5 bases and J by 4 bases, with 15 bases left in between. The CDR3 loop spans 14 amino acids. The germline gives CDR1 MDHEN, CDR2 SYDVKM. CDR3 loop: CASSVTGSWYEQYF. DNA of the CDR3: TGTGCCAGCAGTGTAACAGGGTCTTGGTACGAGCAGTACTTC.

This clone is medium-sized in the sample. The chain uses TRBV7-9 and TRBJ2-1; 7 bases are shared with TRBD2. From germline, CDR1 is SEHNR and CDR2 FQNEAQ (reference sequence). The CDR3 loop spans 14 amino acids. J lost 0 bases, V lost 11 bases, and 7 bases had no gene match. CDR3 protein: CAGAGESSYNEQFF. In DNA, the CDR3 is TGTGCCGGGGCGGGGGAGAGCTCCTACAATGAGCAGTTCTTC.

The chain uses TRBV6-5 and TRBJ2-1, with D unresolved. Germline lookup yields CDR1 MNHEY and CDR2 SVGAGI. V was clipped by 6 bases and J by 6 bases, with 15 bases between them. The length of the CDR3 is 14 residues. The CDR3 is CASSPRHYANEQFF. CDR3 coding DNA: TGTGCCAGCAGCCCCAGACACTATGCCAATGAGCAGTTCTTC.

This clone appeared a few times. The V gene is TRBV11-1, the J gene TRBJ2-7, with 8 bases aligning to TRBD1. CDR3 size: 15 residues. The V and J ends lost 6 bases and 1 base, in that order; junction bases with no gene match: 8. Germline lookup yields CDR1 SGHAT and CDR2 FQDESV (reference sequence). As DNA, the CDR3 is TGTGCCAGCAGTTACGCGGACAGGGTTTCCTACGAGCAGTACTTC. This sequence encodes CASSYADRVSYEQYF.

This rearrangement joins TRBV28 to TRBJ1-2, with D unclear. The germline CDR1 and CDR2 sequences are MDHEN and SYDVKM. The CDR3 sequence is 14 residues long. Trimming took 2 bases from V and 4 from J, leaving 11 bases between them. The CDR3 DNA sequence: TGTGCCAGCAGTTTAGCGTCTGGGTTCTATGGCTACACCTTC. Residues: CASSLASGFYGYTF.

The J gene is TRBJ2-3, the V gene TRBV5-6; 7 nucleotides line up with TRBD1. Trimming removed 2 bases from V and 4 bases from J; junction bases left unmatched: 4. The CDR3 loop spans 14 amino acids. The germline gives CDR1 SGHDT, CDR2 YYEEEE. In DNA, the CDR3 is TGTGCCAGCAGCTTTAGGGACAGTCCAGATACGCAGTATTTT. This translates into CASSFRDSPDTQYF. The variable domain in full, completed from reference TRBV5-6 and TRBJ2-3, reads DAGVTQSPTHLIKTRGQQVTLRCSPKSGHDTVSWYQQALGQGPQFIFQYYEEEERQRGNFPDRFSGHQFPNYSSELNVNALLLGDSALYLCASSFRDSPDTQYFGPGTRLTVL.

This clone was seen a handful of times. The CDR3, as DNA: TGTGCCAGTAGTCGACAGGGATCAACAGATACGCAGTATTTT. Protein product: CASSRQGSTDTQYF. The rearrangement joins TRBV19 to TRBJ2-3; 7 positions match TRBD1. With 5 bases clipped from V and 3 bases from J, the junction kept 5 bases outside the gene matches. The CDR3 is 14 residues long. The V gene's germline CDR1 is LNHDA and CDR2 SQIVND (reference sequence).

The chain couples TRBV30 to TRBJ1-2; no firm D call. Per germline, CDR1 GTSNPN and CDR2 SVGIG (reference sequence). V gave up 5 bases and J gave up 8 bases, with 18 bases separating them. This CDR3 spans 13 amino acids. The CDR3 sequence is CAWDLDKAWGYTF. The CDR3 coding sequence is TGTGCCTGGGACCTAGACAAGGCCTGGGGCTACACCTTC.

This clone is labeled medium-sized. CDR3 coding DNA: TGTGCCAGCTCACCGACAGGCTACAATGAGCAGTTCTTC. It specifies CASSPTGYNEQFF. The chain carries TRBV18 and TRBJ2-1, with D maybe TRBD1 (6 bases). CDR3 length equals 13 residues. Germline V gene sequence: CDR1 KGHSH, CDR2 LQKENI. The V end lost 3 bases, the J end lost 3 bases, and 6 bases lay between the germline ends. Supplemented by reference TRBV18 and TRBJ2-1, the full variable domain reads NAGVMQNPRHLVRRRGQEARLRCSPMKGHSHVYWYRQLPEEGLKFMVYLQKENIIDESGMPKERFSAEFPKEGPSILRIQQVVRGDSAAYFCASSPTGYNEQFFGPGTRLTVL.

There are a few counts of this clone. The chain joins TRBV6-6 to TRBJ2-7; D is uncertain. The V end was cut by 7 bases, the J end by 12 bases, with 16 bases between. Germline V gives CDR1 MNHNY, CDR2 SVGAGI (reference sequence). This CDR3 has 11 amino acids. In nucleotides, the CDR3 is TGTGCCAGCATCGAGGCTCTTCGAACGTACTTC. Translated: CASIEALRTYF.

The chain links TRBV6-6 to TRBJ1-1; 7 bases are a match to TRBD1. V was pared by 0 bases and J by 3 bases, with 1 base of the junction left unmatched. The CDR3 consists of 14 residues. Per germline, CDR1 MNHNY and CDR2 SVGAGI (reference sequence). CDR3 nucleotides: TGTGCCAGCAGTTACTCGACAGGGTACACTGAAGCTTTCTTT. Translation gives CASSYSTGYTEAFF.

The V and J genes are TRBV29-1 and TRBJ2-7; D might be TRBD1 (5 bases). Trimming left V 4 bases short and J 1 base short, with 8 bases between. Germline lookup yields CDR1 SQVTM and CDR2 ANQGSEA. This CDR3 region has 12 residues. As DNA, the CDR3 is TGCAGCGTTGGATCAGGGTCCTACGAGCAGTACTTC. Translating gives CSVGSGSYEQYF.

The chain links TRBV5-1 to TRBJ2-3; TRBD1 matches at 11 bases. This CDR3 is built from 16 residues. Germline V gives CDR1 SGHRS, CDR2 YFSETQ. After removal of 3 bases from V and 5 bases from J, the junction contained 8 bases not matched to a gene. The CDR3 DNA reads as TGCGCCAGCAGCTCCGGACAGGGGGCAGTCGAAGATACGCAGTATTTT. Translating it yields CASSSGQGAVEDTQYF. The complete variable domain, with remaining parts taken from reference TRBV5-1 and TRBJ2-3, reads KAGVTQTPRYLIKTRGQQVTLSCSPISGHRSVSWYQQTPGQGLQFLFEYFSETQRNKGNFPGRFSGRQFSNSRSEMNVSTLELGDSALYLCASSSGQGAVEDTQYFGPGTRLTVL.

This chain links TRBV29-1 with TRBJ2-7; D gene ambiguous. In germline, CDR1 is SQVTM, CDR2 ANQGSEA. Trimming took off 0 bases at V and 3 bases at J, with 12 bases between the two ends. This CDR3 contains 14 residues. The CDR3 loop reads CSVEDRRLNYEQYF. The CDR3 DNA reads as TGCAGCGTTGAAGATCGTCGCCTCAACTACGAGCAGTACTTC.

The chain uses TRBV7-9 and TRBJ1-4; TRBD1 matches at 8 bases. The J segment lost 5 bases and the V segment lost 2 bases, leaving 4 bases of the junction unmatched. The CDR3 sequence is 15 residues long. The germline gives CDR1 SEHNR, CDR2 FQNEAQ (reference sequence). The CDR3 nucleotides read TGTGCCAGCAGCTTATCCAGGGGGCGGAATGAAAAACTGTTTTTT. It encodes CASSLSRGRNEKLFF.

Note on this clone: Here the CDR3 omits its conserved ending phenylalanine or tryptophan, so a read error is the likely source. This rearrangement joins TRBV27 to TRBJ2-3, with 7 bases matching TRBD2. This CDR3 region has 14 residues. Germline V gene sequence: CDR1 MNHEY, CDR2 SMNVEV (reference sequence). With V trimmed by 8 bases and J by 0 bases, 5 bases remained unmatched. The CDR3: CASGASGSTDTQYL. The CDR3 DNA sequence: TGTGCCAGCGGCGCTAGCGGTAGCACAGATACGCAGTATCTT.

The V gene is TRBV5-4, the J gene TRBJ2-7, with 8 positions matching TRBD2. V shed 4 bases and J 3 bases; nucleotides not matched to a gene: 12. CDR3 size: 16 residues. Germline V gene data show CDR1 as SGHNT and CDR2 as YYREEE (reference sequence). CDR3 loop: CASSPPGTSSSYEQYF. DNA for the CDR3: TGTGCCAGCAGCCCTCCCGGGACTAGTTCAAGCTACGAGCAGTACTTC.

The chain has TRBV2 and TRBJ1-4; D is possibly TRBD1 (6 bases). With 8 bases removed from V and 8 bases from J, the gap between germline ends came to 12 bases. Germline loops: CDR1 SNHLY, CDR2 FYNNEI. The CDR3 loop spans 12 amino acids. The CDR3 DNA sequence: TGTGCCAGCCAGTGGGACAAGGAAAAACTGTTTTTT. Translating it yields CASQWDKEKLFF.

This rearrangement joins TRBV27 to TRBJ1-1; weak D call: TRBD1 (6 bases). The CDR3 has 16 residues. Trimming took 2 bases from V and 4 from J, leaving 17 bases between them. Per germline, CDR1 MNHEY and CDR2 SMNVEV (reference sequence). CDR3 bases: TGTGCCAGCAGTTTACCCCCGGGGGCGAGGGGCACTGAAGCTTTCTTT. Translation gives CASSLPPGARGTEAFF.

This clone has only a few counts. CDR3 region: CASSLAIGLGDNEQFF. The DNA of the CDR3 is TGCGCCAGCAGCTTAGCGATCGGACTAGGGGACAATGAGCAGTTCTTC. The gene calls are TRBV5-1 and TRBJ2-1, with 7 bases that match TRBD2. Looked up from germline, CDR1 is SGHRS and CDR2 is YFSETQ. This CDR3 comprises 16 residues. V dropped 2 bases and J dropped 5; count of bases not matched to a gene: 10.

This clone has only a few counts. This chain connects TRBV6-5 to TRBJ2-2; D remains unclear. Germline V CDR1 and CDR2: MNHEY, SVGAGI. This CDR3 has 13 residues. The V gene lost 10 bases and the J gene lost 0 bases, with 9 bases spanning the gap. The chain's CDR3 is CATKASNTGELFF. The CDR3, as DNA: TGTGCCACAAAGGCCTCGAACACCGGGGAGCTGTTTTTT.